This T cell receptor (beta chain) originates from a study of T cell responses to AZD1222 COVID-19 vaccine. Germline V gene data show CDR1 as MDHEN and CDR2 as SYDVKM. CDR3 length equals 15 residues. Trimming stripped 2 bases from V and 2 bases from J, with 10 bases between. Sequenced by immunoSEQ multiplex PCR; TCRdb stores in-frame clones only, minus some. The sample consists of about 140,000 clones, just under 95% of them appearing once. Sample: peripheral blood, taken on day 0 of AZD1222 vaccination. This TCR came from an adult in good health. The chain uses TRBV28 and TRBJ1-5; D gene uncertain. The CDR3 region is CASSLPELGNQPQHF. CDR3 nucleotide sequence: TGTGCCAGCAGTTTACCCGAACTGGGCAATCAGCCCCAGCATTTT.